One sample yielded the 20 T cell receptor beta chains listed below, sequenced in a study of cytomegalovirus exposure and HLA in healthy donors. A multiplex PCR was run with 60 Vbeta primers and 13 Jbeta primers. Data came from immunoSEQ multiplex PCR; TCRdb stores just in-frame clones and leaves some out. Here the sample spans under 250,000 clones, more than 65% being singletons. Source material: PBMCs. These receptors all stem from a man aged 50 to 60 in good health and CMV-seronegative.

V is TRBV7-9 and J is TRBJ2-2; 9 bases match TRBD1. From germline, CDR1 is SEHNR and CDR2 FQNEAQ (reference sequence). The CDR3 length is 15 residues. V lost 3 bases and J lost 4; bases outside the gene matches: 3. CDR3 sequence: CASSFETGGTGELFF. CDR3 coding DNA: TGTGCCAGCAGCTTCGAGACAGGGGGCACCGGGGAGCTGTTTTTT.

This clone has a handful of counts. The V call is TRBV30, the J call TRBJ2-7; D is unclear. The CDR3 has 10 residues. Germline CDR1 and CDR2: GTSNPN and SVGIG (reference sequence). V shed 3 bases and J shed 4 bases, with 4 bases lying between them. The CDR3 DNA reads as TGTGCCTGGAGCGAGTACGAGCAGTACTTC. Translating gives CAWSEYEQYF.

The chain uses TRBV5-1 and TRBJ2-1; 8 nucleotides agree with TRBD1. The germline gives CDR1 SGHRS, CDR2 YFSETQ. Losses at the gene ends were 4 bases for V and 1 base for J; bases not matched to a gene: 4. The CDR3 spans 15 residues. Here the CDR3 reads CASSGQGRSYNEQFF. The CDR3 bases are TGCGCCAGCAGCGGACAGGGTAGGTCCTACAATGAGCAGTTCTTC.

In DNA form, the CDR3 reads TGTGCCAGCCAAGGACAGGGCAATCAGCCCCAGCATTTT. Translated: CASQGQGNQPQHF. The chain uses TRBV18 and TRBJ1-5; 7 bases fit TRBD1. Per germline, CDR1 KGHSH and CDR2 LQKENI. V trimming: 8 bases; J trimming: 2 bases; junction bases outside the gene matches: 3. The CDR3 totals 13 residues.

The chain carries TRBV15 and TRBJ1-3; a possible D gene is TRBD1 (5 bases). Germline CDR1 reads LNHNV; CDR2 reads YYDKDF (reference sequence). The CDR3 loop spans 13 amino acids. The V end was cut by 1 base, the J end by 4 bases, with 5 bases between. The CDR3 region is CATSRGTGNTIYF. The CDR3 bases are TGTGCCACCAGCAGAGGGACAGGAAACACCATATATTTT.

The rearrangement joins TRBV6-4 to TRBJ2-2, with a possible D match to TRBD1 (5 bases). V shed 5 bases and J shed 2 bases, with 21 bases lying between them. Looked up from germline, CDR1 is MRHNA and CDR2 is SNTAGT. CDR3 size: 18 residues. The CDR3 coding sequence is TGTGCCAGCAGTCGAAAACCCAGGGTAAATACCAACACCGGGGAGCTGTTTTTT. Translating it yields CASSRKPRVNTNTGELFF.

This clone was detected only a few times. The chain uses TRBV9 and TRBJ2-5; 8 bases are a match to TRBD2. Germline V lookup: CDR1 SGDLS, CDR2 YYNGEE. The CDR3 sequence is 14 residues long. V shed 0 bases and J 4 bases; nucleotides not matched to a gene: 2. Here the CDR3 DNA reads TGTGCCAGCAGCGTAGGTAGCGGGGCAGAGACCCAGTACTTC. It codes for CASSVGSGAETQYF.

This clone showed up just once. Here the CDR3 reads CASSRRGEQYF. The CDR3 DNA reads as TGTGCCAGCAGTAGGAGGGGCGAGCAGTACTTC. V and J are TRBV27 and TRBJ2-7; perhaps TRBD2 as D (6 bases). CDR3 size: 11 residues. V was clipped by 5 bases and J by 6 bases, with 8 bases between them. CDR1 and CDR2 (germline): MNHEY, SMNVEV (reference sequence).

V and J are TRBV29-1 and TRBJ1-2, with D tentatively TRBD1 (6 bases). CDR1 and CDR2 from the germline V gene are SQVTM and ANQGSEA. The CDR3 extends over 12 amino acids. Between the trimmed V and J ends, which lost 1 base and 8 bases, there was a span of 11 bases. The CDR3 DNA reads TGCAGCGTTGAAGTACAGGGTGCAGGCTACACCTTC. Translated: CSVEVQGAGYTF.

The chain employs TRBV28 and TRBJ1-4; D remains unclear. Germline lookup yields CDR1 MDHEN and CDR2 SYDVKM. The V end lost 4 bases, the J end lost 0 bases, and 9 bases lay between the germline ends. This CDR3 contains 15 residues. CDR3 DNA sequence: TGTGCCAGCAGTTCCGACACCTCAACTAATGAAAAACTGTTTTTT. Protein: CASSSDTSTNEKLFF.

The chain couples TRBV11-2 to TRBJ2-7; TRBD1 aligns across 8 bases. The V segment lost 6 bases and the J segment 6 bases; nucleotides outside the gene matches: 13. The CDR3 is 15 residues long. The germline V gene has CDR1 SGHAT and CDR2 FQNNGV. The CDR3, as DNA: TGTGCCAGCAGATCCATCCGGGACAGGCTGTCCGAGCAGTACTTC. This codes for CASRSIRDRLSEQYF.

Remarks on this clone: Compared with germline, one end of the junction differs, possibly owing to a read error. Other DNA sequences within the sample encode an identical CDR3. The chain couples TRBV29-1 to TRBJ2-5; possible D gene TRBD1, 6 bases. The CDR3 is 15 amino acids. The germline V gene encodes CDR1 SQVTM and CDR2 ANQGSEA. The CDR3 nucleotides are TGCAGCGTTGTGGAAGGGGACCGGGACATGGAGACCCAATACTTC. Its protein product is CSVVEGDRDMETQYF.

This sequence joins TRBV9 and TRBJ2-2, with 9 positions matching TRBD1. In germline, CDR1 is SGDLS, CDR2 YYNGEE. The CDR3 length is 17 residues. Trimming at V came to 0 bases and at J to 1 base, leaving 4 bases not matched to a gene. The CDR3 is CASSVARDRENTGELFF. The DNA for the CDR3 is TGTGCCAGCAGCGTAGCCCGGGACAGGGAGAACACCGGGGAGCTGTTTTTT.

Only a few counts were recorded for this clone. V and J are TRBV28 and TRBJ2-7; 11 bases agree with TRBD2. J gave up 1 base and V 5 bases, and 22 bases lay outside the gene matches. The CDR3 runs 21 residues. Germline CDR1 is MDHEN and CDR2 is SYDVKM. The CDR3 bases are TGTGCCAGCAGTCCCCTGGACAGGGGACGCTACCTAGCGGGAGGTTCCTACGAGCAGTACTTC. It yields the protein CASSPLDRGRYLAGGSYEQYF.

This clone was found a few times. This chain links TRBV18 with TRBJ1-1; tentative D call: TRBD1 (5 bases). CDR1 is KGHSH and CDR2 is LQKENI in the germline V gene. With 5 bases removed from V and 1 base from J, the gap between germline ends came to 8 bases. The CDR3 extends over 13 amino acids. The CDR3 coding sequence is TGTGCCAGCTCAGGGGGGGGGAACACTGAAGCTTTCTTT. Protein: CASSGGGNTEAFF. Based on the CDR3 plus reference TRBV18 and TRBJ1-1, the full variable domain is NAGVMQNPRHLVRRRGQEARLRCSPMKGHSHVYWYRQLPEEGLKFMVYLQKENIIDESGMPKERFSAEFPKEGPSILRIQQVVRGDSAAYFCASSGGGNTEAFFGQGTRLTVV.

The CDR3 region has the DNA TGTGCCAGCAGTGTCGACAGTTCCTCGTATGGCTACACCTTC. Amino acids: CASSVDSSSYGYTF. The V gene is TRBV2, the J gene TRBJ1-2; TRBD1 is a possible D gene (5 bases). Germline V gene data show CDR1 as SNHLY and CDR2 as FYNNEI. Trimming removed 4 bases at V and 5 bases at J, with 14 bases between. The length of the CDR3 is 14 residues.

The V gene is TRBV30, the J gene TRBJ1-4; D is undetermined. V gave up 2 bases and J gave up 4 bases, with 11 bases separating them. This CDR3 is built from 14 residues. In germline, CDR1 is GTSNPN, CDR2 SVGIG (reference sequence). CDR3 DNA: TGTGCCTGGAGTCCTTGGACTAGTAATGAAAAACTGTTTTTT. This encodes CAWSPWTSNEKLFF.

This clone was detected only once. The chain joins TRBV7-3 to TRBJ1-1, with D tentatively TRBD1 (5 bases). Germline V gives CDR1 SGHTA, CDR2 FQGTGA. Between the trimmed V and J ends, which lost 8 bases and 2 bases, there was a span of 12 bases. The CDR3 is 13 amino acids. This CDR3 is CASRGGRNTEAFF. Here the CDR3 DNA reads TGTGCCAGCCGCGGGGGTCGAAACACTGAAGCTTTCTTT.

The rearrangement joins TRBV27 to TRBJ1-6; 9 bases fit TRBD1. This CDR3 contains 16 residues. The V gene end was trimmed by 4 bases and the J gene end by 8 bases; junction bases not matched to a gene: 9. Germline V gene lookup returns CDR1 MNHEY and CDR2 SMNVEV (reference sequence). CDR3 sequence: CASSYKGDRVDSPLHF. In DNA form, the CDR3 reads TGTGCCAGCAGTTATAAAGGGGACAGGGTCGATTCACCCCTCCACTTT.

This sequence joins TRBV27 and TRBJ2-1, with a tentative D call TRBD2 (6 bases). Germline V gives CDR1 MNHEY, CDR2 SMNVEV (reference sequence). Deletions cut 9 bases from V and 9 bases from J, with 15 bases between. The CDR3 is 12 amino acids. The CDR3 DNA follows: TGTGCCAGTACCGGACCCGGGGGTGAGCAGTTCTTC. Protein: CASTGPGGEQFF.